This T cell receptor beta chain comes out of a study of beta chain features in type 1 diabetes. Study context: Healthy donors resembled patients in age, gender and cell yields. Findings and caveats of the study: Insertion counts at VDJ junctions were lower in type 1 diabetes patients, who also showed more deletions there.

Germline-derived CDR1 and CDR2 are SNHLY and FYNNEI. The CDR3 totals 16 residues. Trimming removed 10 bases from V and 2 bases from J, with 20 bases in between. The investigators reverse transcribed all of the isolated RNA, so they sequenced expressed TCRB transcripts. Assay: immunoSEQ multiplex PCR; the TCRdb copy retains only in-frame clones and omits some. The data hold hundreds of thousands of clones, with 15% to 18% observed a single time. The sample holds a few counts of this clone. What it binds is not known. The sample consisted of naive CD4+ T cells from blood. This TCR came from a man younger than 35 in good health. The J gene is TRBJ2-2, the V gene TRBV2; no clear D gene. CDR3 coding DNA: TGTGCCACCACCGAAACCGGCAGGTCTAACACCGGGGAGCTGTTTTTT. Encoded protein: CATTETGRSNTGELFF.